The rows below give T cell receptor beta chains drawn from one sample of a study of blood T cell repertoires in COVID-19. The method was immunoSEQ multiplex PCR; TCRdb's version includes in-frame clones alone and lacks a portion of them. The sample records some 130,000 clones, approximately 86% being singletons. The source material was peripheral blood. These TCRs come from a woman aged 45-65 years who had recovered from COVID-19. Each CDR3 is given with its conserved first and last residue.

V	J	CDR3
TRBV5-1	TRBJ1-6	CASSSGQGPPLHF
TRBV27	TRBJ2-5	CASSLGPYQYF
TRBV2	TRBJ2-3	CASSPAQGFTDTQYF
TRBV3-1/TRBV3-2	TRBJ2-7	CASSQLGLAGSYEQYF
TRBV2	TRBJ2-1	CASSGPGQGAYNEQFF
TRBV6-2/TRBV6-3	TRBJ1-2	CASSYSLGTGELNYGYTF
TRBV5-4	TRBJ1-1	CASSPKGTVNTEAFF
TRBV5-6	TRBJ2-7	CASSPTGLAAFEQYF
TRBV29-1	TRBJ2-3	CSVDGLAGSTDTQYF
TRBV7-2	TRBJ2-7	CASSVIAGDYEQYF
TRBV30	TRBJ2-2	CAWSVGGTGELFF
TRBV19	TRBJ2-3	CASSIRDISTDTQYF
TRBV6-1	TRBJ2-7	CASSERGHRNFYYEQYF
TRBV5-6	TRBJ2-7	CASSFPSSSYEQYF
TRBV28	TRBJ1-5	CASSLSTGGPRF
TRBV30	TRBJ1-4	CARSSSGIGNEKLFF
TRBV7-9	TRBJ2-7	CASSLGALSGPPRHYEQYF
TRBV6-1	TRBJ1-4	CASSELRGSANEKLFF
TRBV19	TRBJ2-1	CASSISGGGYYNEQFF
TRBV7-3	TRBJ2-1	CASSSGSGGRRHEQFF
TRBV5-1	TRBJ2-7	CASGRTTLREQYF
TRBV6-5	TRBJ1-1	CASSRQGPNEAFF
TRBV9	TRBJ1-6	CASSAQGQDVSPLHF
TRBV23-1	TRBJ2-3	CASSHPAPDRDTDTQYF
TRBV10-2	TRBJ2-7	CASSEDRGIYEQYF
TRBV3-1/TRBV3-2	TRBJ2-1	CASSQEAGLNGNEQFF
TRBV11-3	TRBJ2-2	CASSLWDRAITGELFF
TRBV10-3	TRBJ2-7	CAISNTGTGYEQYF
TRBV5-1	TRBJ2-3	CASSLEGLAGSSTDTQYF